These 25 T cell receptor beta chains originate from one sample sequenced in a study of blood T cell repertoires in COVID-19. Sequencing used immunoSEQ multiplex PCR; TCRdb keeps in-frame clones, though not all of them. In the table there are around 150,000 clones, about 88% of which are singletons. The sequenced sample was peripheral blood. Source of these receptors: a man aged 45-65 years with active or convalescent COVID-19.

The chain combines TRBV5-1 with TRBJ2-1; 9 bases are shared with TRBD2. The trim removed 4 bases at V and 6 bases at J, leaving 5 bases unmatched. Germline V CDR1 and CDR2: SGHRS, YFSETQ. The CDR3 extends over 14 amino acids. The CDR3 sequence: CASSGGLAANEQFF. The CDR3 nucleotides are TGCGCCAGCAGCGGGGGACTAGCTGCCAATGAGCAGTTCTTC.

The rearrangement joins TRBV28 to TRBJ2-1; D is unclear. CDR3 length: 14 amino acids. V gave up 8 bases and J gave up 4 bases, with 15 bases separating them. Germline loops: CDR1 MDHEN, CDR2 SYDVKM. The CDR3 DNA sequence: TGTGCCAGCCAAACAGCAGCCGGATACAATGAGCAGTTCTTC. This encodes CASQTAAGYNEQFF.

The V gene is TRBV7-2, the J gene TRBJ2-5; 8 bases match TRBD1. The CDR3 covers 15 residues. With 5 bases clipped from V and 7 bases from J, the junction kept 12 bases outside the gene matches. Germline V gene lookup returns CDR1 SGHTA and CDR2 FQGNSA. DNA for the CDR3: TGTGCCAGCAGCCCCGGAGGGACAGGCCGCCGGACCCAGTACTTC. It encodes CASSPGGTGRRTQYF.

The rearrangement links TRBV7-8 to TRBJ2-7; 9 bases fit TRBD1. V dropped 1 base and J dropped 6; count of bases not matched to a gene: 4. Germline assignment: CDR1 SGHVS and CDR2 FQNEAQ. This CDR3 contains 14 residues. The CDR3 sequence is CASSLGDRVREQYF. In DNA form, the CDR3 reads TGTGCCAGCAGCTTAGGGGACAGGGTTCGCGAGCAGTACTTC.

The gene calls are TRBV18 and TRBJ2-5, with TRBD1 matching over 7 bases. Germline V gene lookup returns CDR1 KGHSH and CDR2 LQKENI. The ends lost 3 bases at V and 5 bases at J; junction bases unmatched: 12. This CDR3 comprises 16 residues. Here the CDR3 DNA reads TGTGCCAGCTCACCTATGACAGGGTATTCTGGGGAGACCCAGTACTTC. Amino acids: CASSPMTGYSGETQYF.

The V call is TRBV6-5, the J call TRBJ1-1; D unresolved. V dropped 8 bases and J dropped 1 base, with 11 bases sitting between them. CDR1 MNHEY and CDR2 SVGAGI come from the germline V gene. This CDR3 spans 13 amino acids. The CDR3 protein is CASGVRGNTEAFF. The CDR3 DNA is TGTGCCAGCGGAGTGAGAGGGAACACTGAAGCTTTCTTT.

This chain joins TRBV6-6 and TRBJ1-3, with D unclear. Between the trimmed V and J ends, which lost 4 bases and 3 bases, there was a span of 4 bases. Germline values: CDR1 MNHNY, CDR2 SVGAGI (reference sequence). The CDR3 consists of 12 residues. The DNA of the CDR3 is TGTGCCAGCAGTTTAGATGGAAACACCATATATTTT. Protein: CASSLDGNTIYF.

The CDR3 protein is CASSQNDRAAFF. The CDR3 DNA follows: TGTGCCAGCAGCCAAAACGACAGGGCGGCTTTCTTT. V is TRBV4-2 and J is TRBJ1-1; 7 positions match TRBD1. Per germline, CDR1 LGHNA and CDR2 YNFKEQ. The V and J ends lost 2 bases and 11 bases, in that order; junction bases with no gene match: 5. The CDR3 runs 12 residues.

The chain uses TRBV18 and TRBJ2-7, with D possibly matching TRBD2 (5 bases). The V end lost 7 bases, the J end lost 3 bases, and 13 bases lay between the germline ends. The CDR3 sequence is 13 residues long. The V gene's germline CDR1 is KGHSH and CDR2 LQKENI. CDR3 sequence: CASFLGVGYEQYF. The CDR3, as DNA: TGTGCCAGCTTCCTCGGGGTGGGCTACGAGCAGTACTTC.

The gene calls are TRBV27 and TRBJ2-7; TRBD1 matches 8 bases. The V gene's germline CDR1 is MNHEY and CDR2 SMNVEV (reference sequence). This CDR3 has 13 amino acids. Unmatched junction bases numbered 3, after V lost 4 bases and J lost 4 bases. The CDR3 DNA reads TGTGCCAGCAGTTACGGACAGGGTTACGAGCAGTACTTC. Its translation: CASSYGQGYEQYF.

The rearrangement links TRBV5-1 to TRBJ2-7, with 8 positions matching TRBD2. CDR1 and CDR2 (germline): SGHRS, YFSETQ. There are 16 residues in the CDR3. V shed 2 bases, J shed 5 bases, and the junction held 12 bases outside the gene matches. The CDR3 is CASSFGPAGDSDEQYF. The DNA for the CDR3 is TGCGCCAGCAGCTTTGGCCCAGCGGGAGATTCGGACGAGCAGTACTTC.

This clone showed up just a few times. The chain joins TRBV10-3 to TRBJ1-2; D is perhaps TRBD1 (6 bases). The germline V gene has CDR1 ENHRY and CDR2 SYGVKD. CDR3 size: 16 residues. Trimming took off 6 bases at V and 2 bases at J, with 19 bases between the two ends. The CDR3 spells CAIRNYRDTINYGYTF. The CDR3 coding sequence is TGTGCCATCAGAAATTACCGGGACACAATAAACTATGGCTACACCTTC.

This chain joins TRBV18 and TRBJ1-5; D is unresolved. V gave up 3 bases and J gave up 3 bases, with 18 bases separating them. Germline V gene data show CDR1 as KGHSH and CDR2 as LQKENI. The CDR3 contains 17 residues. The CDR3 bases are TGTGCCAGCTCACCCGGTATGCCCCTCTTACTCAATCAGCCCCAGCATTTT. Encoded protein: CASSPGMPLLLNQPQHF.

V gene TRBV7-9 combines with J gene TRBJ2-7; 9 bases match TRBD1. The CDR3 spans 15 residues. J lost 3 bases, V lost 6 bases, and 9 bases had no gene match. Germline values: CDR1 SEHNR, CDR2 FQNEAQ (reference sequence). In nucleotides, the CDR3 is TGTGCCAGCAGTCCCGGACAGGGGATTAGCTACGAGCAGTACTTC. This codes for CASSPGQGISYEQYF.

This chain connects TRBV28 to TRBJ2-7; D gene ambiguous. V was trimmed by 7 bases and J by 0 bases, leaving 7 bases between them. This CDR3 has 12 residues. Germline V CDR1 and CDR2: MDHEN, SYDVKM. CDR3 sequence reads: CASTSSSYEQYF. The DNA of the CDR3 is TGTGCCAGCACTTCTAGCTCCTACGAGCAGTACTTC.

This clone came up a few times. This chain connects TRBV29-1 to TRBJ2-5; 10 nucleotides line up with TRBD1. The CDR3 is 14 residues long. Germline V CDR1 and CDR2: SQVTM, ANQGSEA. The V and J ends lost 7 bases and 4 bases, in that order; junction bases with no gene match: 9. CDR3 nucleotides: TGCAGCGGTGGACAGGGGGTGCCCGGAGAGACCCAGTACTTC. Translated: CSGGQGVPGETQYF.

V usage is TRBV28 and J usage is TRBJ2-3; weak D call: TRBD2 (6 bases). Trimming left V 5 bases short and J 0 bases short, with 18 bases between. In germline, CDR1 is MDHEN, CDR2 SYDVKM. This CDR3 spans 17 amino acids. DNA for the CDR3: TGTGCCAGCAGTCCCCGCGGAGGGGCTATGAGCACAGATACGCAGTATTTT. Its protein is CASSPRGGAMSTDTQYF.

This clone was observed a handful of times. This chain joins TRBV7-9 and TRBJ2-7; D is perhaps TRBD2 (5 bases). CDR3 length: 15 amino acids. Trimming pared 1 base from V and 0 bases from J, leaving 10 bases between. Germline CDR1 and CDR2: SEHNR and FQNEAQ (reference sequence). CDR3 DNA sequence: TGTGCCAGCAGCTTAGGTCAAGGGAGCTCCTACGAGCAGTACTTC. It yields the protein CASSLGQGSSYEQYF.

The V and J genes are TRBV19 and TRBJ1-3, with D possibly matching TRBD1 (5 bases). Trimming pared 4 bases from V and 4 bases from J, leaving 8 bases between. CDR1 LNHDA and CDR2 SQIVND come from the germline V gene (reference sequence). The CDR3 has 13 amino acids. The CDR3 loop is CASSTTAGNTIYF. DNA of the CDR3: TGTGCCAGTAGTACGACAGCAGGAAACACCATATATTTT.

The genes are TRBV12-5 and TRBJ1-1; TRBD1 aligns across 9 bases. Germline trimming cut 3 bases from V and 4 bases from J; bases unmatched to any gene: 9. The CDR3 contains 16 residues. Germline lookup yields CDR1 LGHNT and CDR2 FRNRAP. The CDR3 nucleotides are TGTGCTAGTGGTTTCAGTCGGGACAGGGCTACCACTGAAGCTTTCTTT. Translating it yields CASGFSRDRATTEAFF.

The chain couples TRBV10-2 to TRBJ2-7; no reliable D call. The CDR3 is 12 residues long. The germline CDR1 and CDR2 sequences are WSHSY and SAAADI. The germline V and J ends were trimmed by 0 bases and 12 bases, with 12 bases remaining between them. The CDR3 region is CASSESRQVAYF. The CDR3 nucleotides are TGCGCCAGCAGTGAGTCTAGGCAGGTTGCGTACTTC.

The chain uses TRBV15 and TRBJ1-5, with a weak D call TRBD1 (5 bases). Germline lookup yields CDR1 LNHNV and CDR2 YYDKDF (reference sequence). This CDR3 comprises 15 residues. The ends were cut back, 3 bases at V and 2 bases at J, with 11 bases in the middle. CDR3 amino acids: CATSRDPGGNQPQHF. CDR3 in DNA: TGTGCCACCAGCAGGGACCCGGGGGGCAATCAGCCCCAGCATTTT.

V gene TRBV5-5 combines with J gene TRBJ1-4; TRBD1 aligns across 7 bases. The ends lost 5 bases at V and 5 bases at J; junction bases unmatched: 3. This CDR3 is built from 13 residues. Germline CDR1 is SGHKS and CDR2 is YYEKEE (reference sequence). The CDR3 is CASRVGQNEKLFF. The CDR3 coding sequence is TGTGCCAGCAGAGTGGGACAGAATGAAAAACTGTTTTTT. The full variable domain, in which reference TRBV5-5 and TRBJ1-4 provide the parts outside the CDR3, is DAGVTQSPTHLIKTRGQQVTLRCSPISGHKSVSWYQQVLGQGPQFIFQYYEKEERGRGNFPDRFSARQFPNYSSELNVNALLLGDSALYLCASRVGQNEKLFFGSGTQLSVL.

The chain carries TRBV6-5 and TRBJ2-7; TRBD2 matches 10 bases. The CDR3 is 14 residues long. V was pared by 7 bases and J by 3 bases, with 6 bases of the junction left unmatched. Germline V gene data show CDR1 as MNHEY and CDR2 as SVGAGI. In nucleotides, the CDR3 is TGTGCCAGCACCCCTAGCGGGAGTTTCTACGAGCAGTACTTC. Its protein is CASTPSGSFYEQYF.

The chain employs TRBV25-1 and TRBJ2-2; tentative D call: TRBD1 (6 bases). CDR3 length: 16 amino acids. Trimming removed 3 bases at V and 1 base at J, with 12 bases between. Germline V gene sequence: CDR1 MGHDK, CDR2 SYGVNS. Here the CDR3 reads CASSDHKQGNTGELFF. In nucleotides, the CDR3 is TGTGCCAGCAGTGACCACAAACAGGGGAACACCGGGGAGCTGTTTTTT.